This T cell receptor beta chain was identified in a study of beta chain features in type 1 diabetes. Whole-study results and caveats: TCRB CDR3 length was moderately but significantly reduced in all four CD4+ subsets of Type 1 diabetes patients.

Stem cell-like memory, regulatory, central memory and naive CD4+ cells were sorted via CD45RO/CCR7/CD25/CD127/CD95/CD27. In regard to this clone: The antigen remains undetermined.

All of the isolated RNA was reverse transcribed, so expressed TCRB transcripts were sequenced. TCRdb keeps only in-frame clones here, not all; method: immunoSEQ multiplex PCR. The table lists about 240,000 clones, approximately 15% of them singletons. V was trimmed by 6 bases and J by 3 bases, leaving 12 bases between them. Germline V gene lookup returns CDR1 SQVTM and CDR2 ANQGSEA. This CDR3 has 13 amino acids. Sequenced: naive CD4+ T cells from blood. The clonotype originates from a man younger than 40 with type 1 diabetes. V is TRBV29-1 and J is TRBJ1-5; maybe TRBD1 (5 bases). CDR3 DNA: TGCAGCGTCCGTAGGGACTCCAATCAGCCCCAGCATTTT. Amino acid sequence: CSVRRDSNQPQHF.